This TCR beta chain emerged from a study of cytomegalovirus exposure and HLA in healthy donors. Study summary: The approximately 700 first-cohort repertoires shared a platform with the roughly 120 validation repertoires, as reported in a later analysis.

Study results and limitations: The majority of TCR sequences were rare, yet some public TCRs appeared in many donors. Cytomegalovirus association was assigned to more than 150 TCR beta chains. In vitro confirmation showed a few CMV-associated chains to be CMV antigen specific.

Here immunoSEQ multiplex PCR was the method, and the copy in TCRdb shows in-frame clones only, minus some. The data hold tens of thousands of clones, with about 88% observed a single time. The table lists this clone with a few counts. Its matching antigen is unknown. Germline CDR1 is SGHDN and CDR2 is FVKESK. CDR3 length: 13 amino acids. The V end was cut by 8 bases, the J end by 3 bases, with 13 bases between. This receptor was taken from a woman in her 30s in good health and CMV-seronegative. The genes are TRBV14 and TRBJ1-2; possible D gene TRBD1, 6 bases. The sequencing input was PBMCs. The CDR3 reads CASEPRTDYGYTF. The DNA of the CDR3 is TGTGCCAGCGAACCCCGGACAGACTATGGCTACACCTTC.